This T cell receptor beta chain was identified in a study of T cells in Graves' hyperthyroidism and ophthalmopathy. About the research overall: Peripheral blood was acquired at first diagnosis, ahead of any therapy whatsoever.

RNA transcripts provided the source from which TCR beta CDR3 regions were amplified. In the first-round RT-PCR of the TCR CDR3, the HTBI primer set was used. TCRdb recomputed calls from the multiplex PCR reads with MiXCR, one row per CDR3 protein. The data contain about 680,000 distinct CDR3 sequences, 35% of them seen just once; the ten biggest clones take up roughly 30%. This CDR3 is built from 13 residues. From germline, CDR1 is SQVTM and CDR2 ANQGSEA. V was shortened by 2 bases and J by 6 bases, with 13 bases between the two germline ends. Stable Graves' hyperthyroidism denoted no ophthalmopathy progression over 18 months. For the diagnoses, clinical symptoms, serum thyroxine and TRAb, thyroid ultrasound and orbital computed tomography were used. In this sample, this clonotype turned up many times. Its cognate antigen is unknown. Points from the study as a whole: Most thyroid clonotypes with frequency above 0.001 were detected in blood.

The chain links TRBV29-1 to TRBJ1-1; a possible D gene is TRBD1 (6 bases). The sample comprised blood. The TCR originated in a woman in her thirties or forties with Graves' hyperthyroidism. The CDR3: CSVETGHGAEAFF. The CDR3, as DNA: TGCAGCGTTGAAACAGGGCACGGCGCTGAAGCTTTCTTT.